This passage covers 14 T cell receptor beta chains from one sample sequenced in a study of identical twins (dated by TCRdb to about 2016). Receptor libraries were prepared by 5' RACE. The sequencer listed for this sample is Illumina HiSeq 2000. Using fastp trimming at Q25 and MiXCR clonotype assembly, TCRdb reanalyzed the public sequencing data and kept in-frame beta chains. Rows matching on CDR3 protein sequence are summarized as one entry with the most common DNA and genes. Counted in this sample were approximately 490,000 distinct CDR3 sequences; about 22% of them appeared once. Of the sample, 0.48% is held by the ten largest clones. The same specimen was also included in a second study, on yellow fever vaccine responses in identical twins.

Sequencing input: CD4+ T cells sorted from blood. The receptor source for this set is a woman younger than 30 in good health.

The chain links TRBV6-5 to TRBJ2-1; D is perhaps TRBD1 (6 bases). CDR1 is MNHEY, CDR2 SVGAGI, per germline. The CDR3 totals 14 residues. Trimming took 4 bases from V and 8 from J, leaving 15 bases between them. The CDR3 DNA reads as TGTGCCAGCAGTTTACCTGGACAGATGGATGAGCAGTTCTTC. The encoded protein is CASSLPGQMDEQFF.

This clonotype turned up a few times. The chain couples TRBV20-1 to TRBJ2-5; D not certain. Trimming took 0 bases from V and 5 from J, leaving 4 bases between them. The germline CDR1 and CDR2 sequences are DFQATT and SNEGSKA (reference sequence). This CDR3 region has 11 residues. CDR3 nucleotide sequence: TGCAGTGCTAGAGATTCGGAGACCCAGTACTTC. Its translation is CSARDSETQYF.

This clonotype was recorded a few times. The CDR3 region is CASSIGTEPSNQPQHF. The CDR3 DNA is TGTGCCAGCAGTATTGGGACAGAACCTAGCAATCAGCCCCAGCATTTT. The chain couples TRBV12-3 or TRBV12-4 to TRBJ1-5, with TRBD1 matching over 7 bases. The CDR3 loop spans 16 amino acids. Trimming cost V 5 bases and J 0 bases; bases outside gene matches: 7.

The CDR3 loop is CASSLADSTFTEAFF. CDR3 in DNA: TGCGCCAGCAGCTTAGCGGACAGTACCTTCACTGAAGCTTTCTTT. The chain links TRBV5-1 to TRBJ1-1; maybe TRBD1 (6 bases). The CDR3 totals 15 residues. CDR1 and CDR2 from the germline V gene are SGHRS and YFSETQ. Trimming took 2 bases from V and 4 from J, leaving 15 bases between them.

The chain uses TRBV6-1 and TRBJ2-5; 12 nucleotides align to TRBD2. With 7 bases clipped from V and 4 bases from J, the junction kept 10 bases outside the gene matches. Per the germline V gene, CDR1 is MNHNS and CDR2 is SASEGT. This CDR3 comprises 16 residues. The CDR3 loop is CASMPGTSGRRETQYF. The CDR3, as DNA: TGTGCCAGCATGCCCGGGACTAGCGGGCGTCGAGAGACCCAGTACTTC.

This chain joins TRBV3-1 and TRBJ2-5, with no clear D. Germline-derived CDR1 and CDR2 are LGHDT and YNNKEL (reference sequence). Trimming removed 1 base from V and 1 base from J, with 4 bases in between. The CDR3 has 13 residues. The CDR3 nucleotides are TGTGCCAGCAGCCAAGCATTCCAAGAGACCCAGTACTTC. As protein: CASSQAFQETQYF.

This clonotype appeared a few times. V usage is TRBV2 and J usage is TRBJ2-5, with unresolved D. V was pared by 0 bases and J by 2 bases, with 4 bases between. In germline, CDR1 is SNHLY, CDR2 FYNNEI. The CDR3 runs to 13 residues. The CDR3 DNA sequence: TGTGCCAGCAGTGAAGCACGTCAAGAGACCCAGTACTTC. Protein product: CASSEARQETQYF. The full variable domain, its missing parts supplied by reference TRBV2 and TRBJ2-5, is EPEVTQTPSHQVTQMGQEVILRCVPISNHLYFYWYRQILGQKVEFLVSFYNNEISEKSEIFDDQFSVERPDGSNFTLKIRSTKLEDSAMYFCASSEARQETQYFGPGTRLLVL.

V is TRBV10-3 and J is TRBJ2-3; 10 bases agree with TRBD2. The germline V gene encodes CDR1 ENHRY and CDR2 SYGVKD. The CDR3 sequence is 16 residues long. The V and J ends lost 5 bases and 6 bases, in that order; junction bases with no gene match: 11. The CDR3 here is CAISILAGERGDTQYF. The CDR3 DNA reads as TGTGCCATCAGTATTCTAGCGGGGGAACGGGGGGATACGCAGTATTTT.

The sample holds a few counts of this clonotype. This chain connects TRBV7-6 to TRBJ1-5; no clear D gene. Germline CDR1 SGHVS, CDR2 FNYEAQ. Trimming took off 5 bases at V and 3 bases at J, with 5 bases between the two ends. The CDR3 covers 12 residues. The CDR3 here is CASSAANQPQHF. CDR3 bases: TGTGCCAGCAGCGCCGCCAATCAGCCCCAGCATTTT.

This clonotype was picked up a small number of times. At one end, the junction sequence differs from germline, possibly due to a read error. V gene TRBV24-1 combines with J gene TRBJ2-3, with TRBD2 identical over 7 bases. Germline CDR1 KGHDR, CDR2 SFDVKD. The CDR3 extends over 14 amino acids. CDR3 residues: CASSEAGSTDTQYF. DNA of the CDR3: TGTGCCTCCAGTGAAGCGGGGTCCACAGATACGCAGTATTTT.

This clonotype was counted only a few times. The chain uses TRBV7-3 and TRBJ2-2; D is ambiguous. The CDR3 length is 13 residues. The germline V gene has CDR1 SGHTA and CDR2 FQGTGA. V shed 6 bases and J shed 5 bases, with 10 bases lying between them. CDR3 sequence: CASRPDLTGELFF. The CDR3 bases are TGTGCCAGCAGGCCAGACCTGACCGGGGAGCTGTTTTTT.

This rearrangement joins TRBV21-1 to TRBJ2-3; TRBD2 reflects the table's D call only, with no check against the DNA. TRBV21-1 is described as a pseudogene. The CDR3 consists of 16 residues. This CDR3 reads CASSRTSGRATDTQYF. As DNA, the CDR3 is TGTGCCAGCAGCAGGACTAGCGGGAGGGCCACAGATACGCAGTATTTT.

The rearrangement uses TRBV6-1 and TRBJ2-7; 10 bases map to TRBD2. CDR1 and CDR2 (germline): MNHNS, SASEGT. This CDR3 is 15 amino acids long. Unmatched junction bases numbered 5, after V lost 5 bases and J lost 1 base. The CDR3 DNA is TGTGCCAGCAGTCCCGCTAGCGGGGGATCCTACGAGCAGTACGTC. Amino acid sequence: CASSPASGGSYEQYV.

The sample holds a few counts of this clonotype. The CDR3 sequence is CASSLALTDRNTIYF. The DNA for the CDR3 is TGTGCCAGCAGTTTAGCCCTCACAGATCGAAACACCATATATTTT. The chain employs TRBV12-3 or TRBV12-4 and TRBJ1-3; the D is unclear. Deletions cut 0 bases from V and 5 bases from J, with 11 bases between. This CDR3 is 15 amino acids long.